The next 9 T cell receptor beta chains were all read from a single sample in a study of T cell responses to AZD1222 COVID-19 vaccine. TCRdb's table, derived via immunoSEQ multiplex PCR, lists solely in-frame clones and lacks some. This repertoire shows about 130,000 clones, more than 70% found once; its top ten account for roughly 4%. The sample consisted of peripheral blood, taken 28 days after the second AZD1222 dose. Source of these receptors: an adult who received the AZD1222 COVID-19 vaccine.

The chain combines TRBV13 with TRBJ1-1; D remains ambiguous. The germline gives CDR1 PRHDT, CDR2 FYEKMQ (reference sequence). This CDR3 region has 15 residues. V was trimmed by 0 bases and J by 1 base, leaving 9 bases between them. The CDR3 DNA follows: TGTGCCAGCAGCTTAGGGGGAGGGAAGAACACTGAAGCTTTCTTT. Translated, it gives CASSLGGGKNTEAFF.

The chain joins TRBV19 to TRBJ2-5; 10 bases agree with TRBD1. The CDR3 totals 16 residues. V was clipped by 9 bases and J by 4 bases; unmatched bases: 14. In germline, CDR1 is LNHDA, CDR2 SQIVND (reference sequence). The CDR3 nucleotides are TGTGCCAGCCGAGACAGGGGGCGTGAAGTAAGAGAGACCCAGTACTTC. Translating gives CASRDRGREVRETQYF.

The chain couples TRBV6-5 to TRBJ2-7, with 7 bases aligning to TRBD1. The germline CDR1 and CDR2 sequences are MNHEY and SVGAGI. There are 15 residues in the CDR3. V lost 0 bases and J lost 2; bases outside the gene matches: 4. In DNA form, the CDR3 reads TGTGCCAGCAGTTACTCCTGGACAGGCGCCTACGAGCAGTACTTC. It specifies CASSYSWTGAYEQYF.

The rearrangement links TRBV18 to TRBJ2-1; TRBD2 aligns across 14 bases. This CDR3 is built from 16 residues. The junction had 3 bases not matched to a gene; V was cut back by 5 bases and J by 3 bases. Germline CDR1 KGHSH, CDR2 LQKENI. The CDR3 coding sequence is TGTGCCAGCTCATCGGGACTAGCGGGGGACTACAATGAGCAGTTCTTC. Amino acid sequence: CASSSGLAGDYNEQFF.

The rearrangement uses TRBV18 and TRBJ2-1; D possibly uses TRBD1 or TRBD2 (6 bases each). Germline CDR1 reads KGHSH; CDR2 reads LQKENI. CDR3 length: 15 amino acids. Trimming removed 0 bases at V and 7 bases at J, with 13 bases between. The CDR3 nucleotides read TGTGCCAGCTCACCACCAAGGGGGGCCGGTAATGAGCAGTTCTTC. Translation gives CASSPPRGAGNEQFF. Filled out from reference TRBV18 and TRBJ2-1, the complete variable domain reads NAGVMQNPRHLVRRRGQEARLRCSPMKGHSHVYWYRQLPEEGLKFMVYLQKENIIDESGMPKERFSAEFPKEGPSILRIQQVVRGDSAAYFCASSPPRGAGNEQFFGPGTRLTVL.

The genes are TRBV20-1 and TRBJ2-5; D is perhaps TRBD2 (6 bases). This CDR3 has 16 amino acids. Germline CDR1 DFQATT, CDR2 SNEGSKA (reference sequence). The V end was cut by 3 bases, the J end by 1 base, with 18 bases between. The CDR3 is CSASPDGSAGQETQYF. As DNA, the CDR3 is TGCAGTGCTAGTCCCGATGGGTCAGCGGGCCAAGAGACCCAGTACTTC.

The chain uses TRBV12-3 or TRBV12-4 and TRBJ2-7; tentatively, D is TRBD1 or TRBD2 (5 bases each). This CDR3 has 12 amino acids. The V end lost 6 bases, the J end lost 6 bases, and 12 bases lay between the germline ends. DNA of the CDR3: TGTGCCAGCAGCGGTAGGGACGGCGAGCAGTACTTC. Its protein product is CASSGRDGEQYF.

The chain has TRBV11-2 and TRBJ2-3; 8 bases fit TRBD1. V trimming: 0 bases; J trimming: 5 bases; junction bases outside the gene matches: 7. This CDR3 spans 16 amino acids. Germline V lookup: CDR1 SGHAT, CDR2 FQNNGV. CDR3 sequence: CASSLDGAGGEDTQYF. The DNA for the CDR3 is TGTGCCAGCAGCTTAGACGGGGCAGGGGGCGAAGATACGCAGTATTTT.

The CDR3 DNA reads as TGTGCCAGCAGCTTGGGGGACGGAACCAATAGTTCACCCCTCCACTTT. Its translation is CASSLGDGTNSSPLHF. The V gene is TRBV5-5, the J gene TRBJ1-6; maybe TRBD1 (5 bases). The length of the CDR3 is 16 residues. Germline V gives CDR1 SGHKS, CDR2 YYEKEE (reference sequence). The V gene lost 0 bases and the J gene lost 9 bases, with 16 bases spanning the gap.